Following are 28 T cell receptor beta chains from one sample sequenced in a study of CD8 T cells in Susac syndrome (dated by TCRdb to between 2019 and 2020). The library was prepared using the immunoSEQ multiplex PCR assay. RNA was extracted using the RNeasy kit, and roughly 0.5 to 1 ug of the RNA was reverse transcribed with random hexamers. TCRdb handled the public reads itself, with Q25 trimming in fastp and clone calling in MiXCR, and kept productive beta chains. Every entry covers one CDR3 protein and lists the most common genes and DNA from its rows. The sample table contains fewer than 35,000 distinct CDR3 sequences; only one count was recorded for less than 95% of them. The ten largest account for 0.27% of the sample. The specimen was CD8+ T cells from PBMCs. The receptors shown here come from a human donor in good health.

V usage is TRBV7-2 and J usage is TRBJ2-3, with D unresolved. Germline loops: CDR1 SGHTA, CDR2 FQGNSA. The CDR3 extends over 14 amino acids. V lost 5 bases, J lost 2 bases, and 11 bases lay in between. CDR3 nucleotide sequence: TGTGCCAGCAGCCCCCGGATCACCACAGATACGCAGTATTTT. Amino acids: CASSPRITTDTQYF. Drawing the rest from reference TRBV7-2 and TRBJ2-3, the complete variable domain is GAGVSQSPSNKVTEKGKDVELRCDPISGHTALYWYRQSLGQGLEFLIYFQGNSAPDKSGLPSDRFSAERTGGSVSTLTIQRTQQEDSAVYLCASSPRITTDTQYFGPGTRLTVL.

DNA of the CDR3: TGTGCCAGCAGTGAAGGGGGTTCCTACGAGCAGTACTTC. Its protein product is CASSEGGSYEQYF. The chain has TRBV6-1 and TRBJ2-7, with unresolved D. The CDR3 is made up of 13 amino acids. CDR1 and CDR2 from the germline V gene are MNHNS and SASEGT. The V end was cut by 1 base, the J end by 1 base, with 5 bases between.

The chain links TRBV7-8 to TRBJ2-5; 9 bases map to TRBD1. J lost 5 bases, V lost 5 bases, and 12 bases had no gene match. CDR1 and CDR2 (germline): SGHVS, FQNEAQ. The CDR3 consists of 16 residues. The CDR3 bases are TGTGCCAGCAGCCCAGAACCACAGGGGGCGGGTGAGACCCAGTACTTC. Amino acid sequence: CASSPEPQGAGETQYF.

V gene TRBV9 combines with J gene TRBJ1-2; the D gene is possibly TRBD1 (5 bases). The CDR3 consists of 12 residues. V was cut by 9 bases and J by 2 bases, with 11 bases left in between. Germline V gene lookup returns CDR1 SGDLS and CDR2 YYNGEE. The chain's CDR3 is CATGGPNYGYTF. The CDR3 DNA reads as TGTGCCACCGGGGGACCCAACTATGGCTACACCTTC.

CDR3 sequence: CASSLVSRNEQFF. DNA of the CDR3: TGTGCCAGCAGCTTAGTATCACGCAATGAGCAGTTCTTC. This sequence joins TRBV7-9 and TRBJ2-1; D ambiguous. The CDR3 spans 13 residues. Germline V CDR1 and CDR2: SEHNR, FQNEAQ (reference sequence). Trimming stripped 1 base from V and 6 bases from J, with 7 bases between.

This sequence joins TRBV2 and TRBJ1-5; unclear D gene. V dropped 7 bases and J dropped 5 bases, with 24 bases sitting between them. The germline V gene encodes CDR1 SNHLY and CDR2 FYNNEI. This CDR3 spans 17 amino acids. CDR3 nucleotide sequence: TGTGCCAGCAACGCGGGGTATGCCGGGGATGGCGATCAGCCCCAGCATTTT. It translates to CASNAGYAGDGDQPQHF. Full variable domain (rest looked up from reference TRBV2 and TRBJ1-5): EPEVTQTPSHQVTQMGQEVILRCVPISNHLYFYWYRQILGQKVEFLVSFYNNEISEKSEIFDDQFSVERPDGSNFTLKIRSTKLEDSAMYFCASNAGYAGDGDQPQHFGDGTRLSIL.

The chain combines TRBV24-1 with TRBJ2-3; D uncertain. Trimming pared 7 bases from V and 6 bases from J, leaving 16 bases between. Germline values: CDR1 KGHDR, CDR2 SFDVKD. CDR3 size: 14 residues. The DNA for the CDR3 is TGTGCCACCAGCACAAACCGACTTGGTGATACGCAGTATTTT. Protein: CATSTNRLGDTQYF.

The V and J genes are TRBV27 and TRBJ2-7; TRBD1 might be the D (6 bases). Germline assignment: CDR1 MNHEY and CDR2 SMNVEV (reference sequence). The CDR3 consists of 10 residues. CDR3 loop: CATGLDEQYF. The CDR3 DNA reads TGTGCAACAGGGCTGGACGAGCAGTACTTC.

The J gene is TRBJ1-1, the V gene TRBV3-1; D may be TRBD1 (5 bases). Trimming stripped 4 bases from V and 12 bases from J, with 18 bases between. Germline assignment: CDR1 LGHDT and CDR2 YNNKEL (reference sequence). The length of the CDR3 is 13 residues. CDR3 region: CASSPSRGTYSFF. CDR3 sequence (DNA): TGTGCCAGCAGCCCCTCACGAGGGACTTATTCTTTCTTT.

This clonotype came up once. J is TRBJ2-3 and V is TRBV27; 7 bases are a match to TRBD1. In germline, CDR1 is MNHEY, CDR2 SMNVEV (reference sequence). This CDR3 region has 16 residues. V was pared by 8 bases and J by 2 bases, with 13 bases of the junction left unmatched. The CDR3 region has the DNA TGTGCCAGCGCGGGCAGGGGGTGGGAAAACACAGATACGCAGTATTTT. Its translation is CASAGRGWENTDTQYF.

The J gene is TRBJ2-1, the V gene TRBV7-2, with 11 nucleotides matching TRBD2. V shed 1 base, J shed 6 bases, and the junction held 5 bases outside the gene matches. The germline V gene has CDR1 SGHTA and CDR2 FQGNSA. This CDR3 is built from 16 residues. CDR3 coding DNA: TGTGCCAGCAGCTTAGGAGGGCTAGCGGGGGGCAATGAGCAGTTCTTC. It encodes CASSLGGLAGGNEQFF.

The J gene is TRBJ1-1, the V gene TRBV30; TRBD1 is a possible D gene (6 bases). CDR3 length: 13 amino acids. Trimming took off 8 bases at V and 1 base at J, with 14 bases between the two ends. Looked up from germline, CDR1 is GTSNPN and CDR2 is SVGIG (reference sequence). The CDR3 here is CAGPLDRNTEAFF. The CDR3 DNA reads as TGTGCCGGGCCGCTGGACAGGAACACTGAAGCTTTCTTT.

The chain links TRBV12-3 or TRBV12-4 to TRBJ1-1; a weak D match, TRBD1 (6 bases). Trimming took off 6 bases at V and 4 bases at J, with 15 bases between the two ends. The CDR3 loop spans 14 amino acids. In DNA form, the CDR3 reads TGTGCCAGCAGCCCCGGGGGGGCGTCCACTGAAGCTTTCTTT. Residues: CASSPGGASTEAFF.

The genes are TRBV6-5 and TRBJ2-5; 7 nucleotides match TRBD2. The CDR3 sequence is 17 residues long. After removal of 2 bases from V and 5 bases from J, the junction contained 14 bases not matched to a gene. In germline, CDR1 is MNHEY, CDR2 SVGAGI. The CDR3 reads CASSYPRGAGSRETQYF. Here the CDR3 DNA reads TGTGCCAGCAGTTACCCGAGAGGAGCGGGGAGCCGGGAGACCCAGTACTTC.

The V call is TRBV9, the J call TRBJ2-1, with D possibly TRBD1 on 5 matching bases. The CDR3 is 16 residues long. With 0 bases removed from V and 5 bases from J, the gap between germline ends came to 15 bases. CDR1 and CDR2 (germline): SGDLS, YYNGEE. CDR3: CASSVEGRNSHNEQFF. Written as DNA, the CDR3 is TGTGCCAGCAGCGTAGAGGGGCGTAATAGCCACAATGAGCAGTTCTTC.

This rearrangement joins TRBV5-6 to TRBJ2-2, with 10 bases matching TRBD1. The germline V gene has CDR1 SGHDT and CDR2 YYEEEE. The CDR3 is 16 amino acids. The ends lost 0 bases at V and 3 bases at J; junction bases unmatched: 2. The CDR3: CASSLDGQGDTGELFF. For the CDR3, the DNA is TGTGCCAGCAGCTTGGACGGACAGGGGGACACCGGGGAGCTGTTTTTT.

The chain couples TRBV9 to TRBJ2-3; D not resolved. Germline CDR1 SGDLS, CDR2 YYNGEE. The CDR3 is made up of 12 amino acids. V lost 0 bases to trimming and J lost 5 bases, with 4 bases between them. The CDR3 DNA sequence: TGTGCCAGCAGCGTAGAAGGAGATACGCAGTATTTT. It specifies CASSVEGDTQYF.

DNA of the CDR3: TGTGCCAGCAGTGAAAACAGGGGTGGCACTGAAGCTTTCTTT. Translation: CASSENRGGTEAFF. The chain is built from TRBV2 and TRBJ1-1; 7 bases line up with TRBD1. V was clipped by 2 bases and J by 4 bases; unmatched bases: 4. CDR3 size: 14 residues. Germline V gene lookup returns CDR1 SNHLY and CDR2 FYNNEI.

The chain couples TRBV13 to TRBJ2-4; 7 positions agree with TRBD2. CDR3 size: 14 residues. The germline gives CDR1 PRHDT, CDR2 FYEKMQ (reference sequence). After removal of 1 base from V and 9 bases from J, the junction contained 6 bases not matched to a gene. The CDR3 protein is CASSLEGGDSIQYF. DNA of the CDR3: TGTGCCAGCAGCTTAGAGGGAGGGGATAGCATTCAGTACTTC. Based on the CDR3 plus reference TRBV13 and TRBJ2-4, the full variable domain is AAGVIQSPRHLIKEKRETATLKCYPIPRHDTVYWYQQGPGQDPQFLISFYEKMQSDKGSIPDRFSAQQFSDYHSELNMSSLELGDSALYFCASSLEGGDSIQYFGAGTRLSVL.

J is TRBJ1-5 and V is TRBV6-2 or TRBV6-3; D gene ambiguous. The V end lost 2 bases, the J end lost 8 bases, and 7 bases lay between the germline ends. The V gene's germline CDR1 is MNHEY and CDR2 SVGEGT. The CDR3 extends over 12 amino acids. This CDR3 reads CASSYGYKPQHF. DNA of the CDR3: TGTGCCAGCAGTTACGGATATAAGCCCCAGCATTTT.

The sample holds one count of this clonotype. The rearrangement uses TRBV5-4 and TRBJ1-1; 10 bases fit TRBD1. The CDR3 is 15 amino acids. V shed 3 bases and J 7 bases; nucleotides not matched to a gene: 9. Germline CDR1 is SGHNT and CDR2 is YYREEE (reference sequence). CDR3 residues: CASSSGDRGRNEAFF. For the CDR3, the DNA is TGTGCCAGCAGCTCCGGGGACAGGGGACGAAATGAAGCTTTCTTT.

V usage is TRBV27 and J usage is TRBJ2-7; D is ambiguous. With 4 bases removed from V and 4 bases from J, the gap between germline ends came to 11 bases. CDR1 is MNHEY and CDR2 is SMNVEV in the germline V gene (reference sequence). The CDR3 covers 13 residues. CDR3 sequence reads: CASSWGSHYEQYF. CDR3 in DNA: TGTGCCAGCAGTTGGGGTTCCCATTACGAGCAGTACTTC.

This sequence joins TRBV7-9 and TRBJ2-7; 9 nucleotides agree with TRBD1. Trimming removed 5 bases from V and 2 bases from J; junction bases left unmatched: 10. Germline V gene sequence: CDR1 SEHNR, CDR2 FQNEAQ (reference sequence). The CDR3 spans 16 residues. This CDR3 is CASSTLPGQGPYEQYF. Here the CDR3 DNA reads TGTGCCAGCAGCACCCTTCCGGGACAGGGTCCCTACGAGCAGTACTTC.

The chain employs TRBV20-1 and TRBJ1-1; TRBD1 aligns across 7 bases. The length of the CDR3 is 12 residues. Germline CDR1 and CDR2: DFQATT and SNEGSKA (reference sequence). V gave up 2 bases and J gave up 3 bases; unmatched junction bases: 0. The CDR3 protein is CSARQGDTEAFF. The CDR3 coding sequence is TGCAGTGCTAGACAGGGGGACACTGAAGCTTTCTTT.

The genes are TRBV6-6 and TRBJ1-2; D not resolved. Germline values: CDR1 MNHNY, CDR2 SVGAGI (reference sequence). Trimming pared 2 bases from V and 5 bases from J, leaving 9 bases between. The CDR3 is 13 residues long. The CDR3 nucleotides are TGTGCCAGCAGTTACGCCAGCTTGTATGGCTACACCTTC. It is translated as CASSYASLYGYTF.

This clonotype was observed a single time. This chain links TRBV9 with TRBJ2-5; 9 bases agree with TRBD1. V gave up 3 bases and J gave up 5 bases; unmatched junction bases: 8. Germline V gives CDR1 SGDLS, CDR2 YYNGEE. The CDR3 is 15 residues long. CDR3 sequence: CASSDLTGGSETQYF. CDR3 nucleotides: TGTGCCAGCAGCGATTTAACAGGGGGCTCGGAGACCCAGTACTTC.

In regard to this clonotype: No conserved phenylalanine or tryptophan is present at the end of the CDR3, so a read error is the likely explanation. The chain carries TRBV6-6 and TRBJ2-7; perhaps TRBD1 as D (6 bases). This CDR3 has 13 residues. The V end lost 2 bases, the J end lost 7 bases, and 12 bases lay between the germline ends. Germline values: CDR1 MNHNY, CDR2 SVGAGI (reference sequence). CDR3 DNA sequence: TGTGCCAGCAGTTACGGAACAGGGCCGGAGCAGTACTTG. Its protein product is CASSYGTGPEQYL.

This clonotype came up once. CDR3 sequence (DNA): TGTGCCACCAGTGATTTCCCCTACGGGGCAGGGGGCACAGATACGCAGTATTTT. Encoded protein: CATSDFPYGAGGTDTQYF. The rearrangement uses TRBV24-1 and TRBJ2-3, with D perhaps matching TRBD1 (6 bases). V lost 1 base and J lost 1, with 17 bases in between. Per germline, CDR1 KGHDR and CDR2 SFDVKD. The CDR3 has 18 amino acids.